This TCR beta chain was retrieved from a study of blood T cell repertoires in COVID-19. For the study at large: Whether acute or convalescent, the COVID-19 samples came from the United States, Italy and Spain. T cells, B-cell-depleted T cells, or PBMCs supplied cDNA or gDNA.

The germline V gene encodes CDR1 LNHDA and CDR2 SQIVND (reference sequence). This CDR3 contains 17 residues. Trimming at V came to 4 bases and at J to 3 bases, leaving 11 bases not matched to a gene. Under the authors' procedure: How many nucleated cells were present was estimated from reference gene primer amplification. This table comes from immunoSEQ multiplex PCR, and its TCRdb copy is limited to in-frame clones, with some not included. The V and J calls and clone size were taken over from that table, and D and trimming were inferred from the DNA. The table has about 54,000 clones, about 84% seen once.

The chain uses TRBV19 and TRBJ2-1, with 8 bases that match TRBD2. Sequenced material: peripheral blood. This TCR came from a man aged 35 to 55 with active COVID-19. The CDR3: CASSRPAGLAGYNEQFF. CDR3 sequence (DNA): TGTGCCAGTAGTAGGCCCGCGGGCCTAGCGGGCTACAATGAGCAGTTCTTC.